A selection of T cell receptor beta chains follows, all from one sample in a study of cytomegalovirus exposure and HLA in healthy donors. Data came from immunoSEQ multiplex PCR; TCRdb stores just in-frame clones and leaves some out. The table has around 160,000 clones, roughly 78% seen once. The material sequenced was PBMCs. The receptors were gathered from a man between 35 and 55 years old in good health and CMV-seropositive. Each CDR3 is given with its conserved first and last residue. Each record gives: V gene, clone size, D gene, J gene, CDR3 DNA, CDR3 protein. The D gene is left open where the match is weak. Expanded clones get a size class; other rows say once, few or many, or leave the size out.

V gene: TRBV7-9
clone size: NA
D gene: TRBD1
J gene: TRBJ2-1
CDR3 DNA: TGTGCCAGCAGCCAACCGGGACAGAACAATGAGCAGTTCTTC
CDR3 protein: CASSQPGQNNEQFF

V gene: TRBV5-1
clone size: NA
D gene: NA
J gene: TRBJ2-1
CDR3 DNA: TGCGCCAGCAGCTTGGAAGGCGGGAATGGACACAATGAGCAGTTCTTC
CDR3 protein: CASSLEGGNGHNEQFF

V gene: TRBV15
clone size: NA
D gene: NA
J gene: TRBJ2-7
CDR3 DNA: TGTGCCACCAGCAGAGAGTTTAGCTACGAGCAGTACTTC
CDR3 protein: CATSREFSYEQYF

V gene: TRBV6-5
clone size: NA
D gene: NA
J gene: TRBJ1-3
CDR3 DNA: TGTGCCAGCAGTGGACAGACAAACACCATATATTTT
CDR3 protein: CASSGQTNTIYF

V gene: TRBV9
clone size: once
D gene: TRBD2
J gene: TRBJ2-2
CDR3 DNA: TGTGCCAGCAGCTGGACTAGCAACACCGGGGAGCTGTTTTTT
CDR3 protein: CASSWTSNTGELFF

V gene: TRBV18
clone size: NA
D gene: NA
J gene: TRBJ2-3
CDR3 DNA: TGTGCCAGCTCACCAGGGAGGAGCACAGATACGCAGTATTTT
CDR3 protein: CASSPGRSTDTQYF

V gene: TRBV30
clone size: NA
D gene: NA
J gene: TRBJ2-7
CDR3 DNA: TGTGCCTGGTCGGCAGGTACCCTCTCCTACGAGCAGTACTTC
CDR3 protein: CAWSAGTLSYEQYF

V gene: TRBV4-1
clone size: once
D gene: TRBD2
J gene: TRBJ2-5
CDR3 DNA: TGCGCCAGCAGCCCCTTAGCGGGAAAAGAGACCCAGTACTTC
CDR3 protein: CASSPLAGKETQYF

V gene: TRBV5-5
clone size: NA
D gene: NA
J gene: TRBJ1-2
CDR3 DNA: TGTGCCAGCAGCTTGCAGTGGAACTATGGCTACACCTTC
CDR3 protein: CASSLQWNYGYTF

V gene: TRBV7-3
clone size: NA
D gene: NA
J gene: TRBJ2-3
CDR3 DNA: TGTGCCAGCAGCTTTGGGGCAGGGCGCACAGATACGCAGTATTTT
CDR3 protein: CASSFGAGRTDTQYF

V gene: TRBV28
clone size: NA
D gene: NA
J gene: TRBJ1-2
CDR3 DNA: TGTGCCAGCAGCCTCGGACATGCCAATGGCTACACCTTC
CDR3 protein: CASSLGHANGYTF